The following is a T cell receptor beta chain sequence with its context. Its cognate antigen is unknown. Only in-frame clones appear in the TCRdb table, and some are missing; sequencing was by immunoSEQ multiplex PCR. The repertoire holds fewer than 800,000 clones, with 80% to 90% as singletons. Stated treatment: 19 received Ad26.COV2.S at low or high dose, single or two shots; roughly five received placebo; per-sample allocation not given. Samples analyzed were those drawn on day 63 after the first vaccine or placebo injection. SARS-CoV-2 spike from the Wuhan strain was encoded by the vaccine, an Ad26 vector. CDR3 size: 14 residues. The V gene lost 0 bases and the J gene lost 1 base, with 4 bases spanning the gap. Germline V gene sequence: CDR1 SGDLS, CDR2 YYNGEE. These data originate in a study of Ad26.COV2.S vaccination and SARS-CoV-2 variants. Study-wide results and limits: Following vaccination, spike-specific CD8+ and CD4+ T cell responses reportedly exhibited substantial breadth. Recipients of vaccine and of placebo showed similar breadth of their non-spike TCR repertoires. From the TCR breadth and depth analyses, total T cell responses may have been underestimated.

This TCR came from a person between 18 and 60 years old who received the Ad26.COV2.S COVID-19 vaccine or a placebo. This chain joins TRBV9 and TRBJ2-2, with D unclear. The sample in question was peripheral blood, obtained in a trial of Ad26.COV2.S vaccine versus placebo. CDR3 DNA sequence: TGTGCCAGCAGCGTAGGGTTGAACACCGGGGAGCTGTTTTTT. Translating it yields CASSVGLNTGELFF.